Listed below are T cell receptor beta chains from one sample, sequenced in a study of cytomegalovirus exposure and HLA in healthy donors. The data were produced by immunoSEQ multiplex PCR, yet TCRdb's version contains in-frame clones alone and is incomplete. The sample includes a few hundred thousand clones, roughly 80% of them seen just once. Material for sequencing was PBMCs. The receptor set was obtained from a man aged 35 to 55 in good health and CMV-seronegative. The CDR3 runs from the conserved cysteine through the conserved F or W. A D gene is named only where the DNA matches it firmly. Clone sizes are given selectively: once, few, many, or a class where the clone is expanded.

v_gene	abundance	d_gene	j_gene	CDR3nt	CDR3aa
TRBV7-2	NA	TRBD2	TRBJ2-1	TGTGCCAGCAGCCCCTTAGCGGGTATAATTGGAAATGAGCAGTTCTTC	CASSPLAGIIGNEQFF
TRBV27	NA	TRBD2	TRBJ2-3	TGTGCCAGCAAAAAGCTAGGCCTAGCGGGAGATACGCAGTATTTT	CASKKLGLAGDTQYF
TRBV27	NA	NA	TRBJ1-1	TGTGCCAGCAGTTCAGGGGTGACTGAAGCTTTCTTT	CASSSGVTEAFF
TRBV7-3	NA	TRBD2	TRBJ2-1	TGTGCCAGCAGCTTAGAACTAGCGGGTAACAATGAGCAGTTCTTC	CASSLELAGNNEQFF
TRBV27	NA	NA	TRBJ2-7	TGTGCCAGCAGTTCCCGCCTCTCGACAGGACTTTACGAGCAGTACTTC	CASSSRLSTGLYEQYF
TRBV4-3	NA	NA	TRBJ2-1	TGCGCCAGCAGCCAAGAGGGTAGGGGTGAGCAGTTCTTC	CASSQEGRGEQFF
TRBV6-6	many	NA	TRBJ2-1	TGTGCCAGCAGCAGGCCCTACAATGAGCAGTTCTTC	CASSRPYNEQFF
TRBV28	NA	NA	TRBJ2-1	TGTGCCAGCAGTTTAAGGGGCCCCCCAAATGAGCAGTTCTTC	CASSLRGPPNEQFF
TRBV19	once	NA	TRBJ1-4	TGTGCCAGTAGTCCTAGGACGGGGAATGAAAAACTGTTTTTT	CASSPRTGNEKLFF
TRBV6-1	NA	TRBD2	TRBJ2-2	TGTGCCGGCTCCCGGGAGGGGAGCCGACGCGGGGAGCTGTTTTTT	CAGSREGSRRGELFF
TRBV9	NA	TRBD1	TRBJ2-2	TGTGCCAGCAGTTCGACAGGGAAAAACACCGGGGAGCTGTTTTTT	CASSSTGKNTGELFF
TRBV5-4	NA	TRBD1	TRBJ2-6	TGTGCCAGCAGCTCGGGACAGGGCTTTGGGGCCAACGTCCTGACTTTC	CASSSGQGFGANVLTF
TRBV27	NA	NA	TRBJ1-1	TGTGCCAGCAGTCTCTCAGGCTCCGGGAACACTGAAGCTTTCTTT	CASSLSGSGNTEAFF
TRBV5-1	NA	TRBD2	TRBJ2-2	TGCGCCAGCAAAGTAGCGGGGCCCGGGGAGCTGTTTTTT	CASKVAGPGELFF
TRBV4-1	NA	NA	TRBJ1-1	TGCGCCAGCAGCAGAGCAGGGGCGGGCACTGAAGCTTTCTTT	CASSRAGAGTEAFF
TRBV10-1	NA	TRBD1	TRBJ2-3	TGCGCCAGCAGTGAGACAGGGGGCGCAGATACGCAGTATTTT	CASSETGGADTQYF
TRBV29-1	few	TRBD1	TRBJ1-1	TGCAGCACGACAGGGTTGAACACTGAAGCTTTCTTT	CSTTGLNTEAFF
TRBV4-2	NA	NA	TRBJ1-5	TGTGCCAGCAGCTCCTACGACGGGGGTAGGAGCAATCAGCCCCAGCATTTT	CASSSYDGGRSNQPQHF
TRBV19	NA	TRBD1	TRBJ1-1	TGTGCCAGTACGACAGGGGGTTCTCCCTCGAACACTGAAGCTTTCTTT	CASTTGGSPSNTEAFF
TRBV29-1	NA	NA	TRBJ2-7	TGCAGCGTTGAAATGGGCTCGGCGTACGAGCAGTACTTC	CSVEMGSAYEQYF
TRBV4-1	NA	TRBD1	TRBJ1-2	TGCGCCAGCAGCCTTCCGGGACAGCCTTTCTATGGCTACACCTTC	CASSLPGQPFYGYTF
TRBV23-1	few	NA	TRBJ2-2	TGCGCCAGCAGTCCCCTGACGGGGGAAAGGACCGGGGAGCTGTTTTTT	CASSPLTGERTGELFF
TRBV6-5	NA	TRBD1	TRBJ2-7	TGTGCCAGCAGCCCAAGACAGGGCTCCTACGAGCAGTACTTC	CASSPRQGSYEQYF
TRBV2	NA	TRBD1	TRBJ1-1	TGTGCCAGCAGTGAGGACAGGGAGGAAATCACTGAAGCTTTCTTT	CASSEDREEITEAFF
TRBV7-3	NA	NA	TRBJ2-2	TGTGCCAGCAGCCTAAAACAGGGTCAAAGGCCCGGGGAGCTGTTTTTT	CASSLKQGQRPGELFF
TRBV27	NA	NA	TRBJ2-2	TGTGCCAGCAGTTATTCCGGGACATCAAACACCGGGGAGCTGTTTTTT	CASSYSGTSNTGELFF
TRBV29-1	NA	NA	TRBJ2-7	TGCAGCGTTGTAGGGGGGGACACCTCCTACGAGCAGTACTTC	CSVVGGDTSYEQYF
TRBV11-2	NA	NA	TRBJ2-1	TGTGCCAGCAGCCCACTCCTGCATTCCTACAATGAGCAGTTCTTC	CASSPLLHSYNEQFF
TRBV5-1	NA	TRBD2	TRBJ2-7	TGCGCCAGCAGCAAGGGACTAGCGGGTCCGTCCTACGAGCAGTACTTC	CASSKGLAGPSYEQYF
TRBV10-3	NA	TRBD2	TRBJ2-5	TGTGCCATCGGCGGGAGAGGTCTTGAGACCCAGTACTTC	CAIGGRGLETQYF
TRBV10-1	NA	NA	TRBJ2-1	TGCGCCAGCAGTGACTACTACAATGAGCAGTTCTTC	CASSDYYNEQFF
TRBV4-2	few	TRBD2	TRBJ2-5	TGTGCCAGCAGCCAAGAAACCCGGGGGGGCGGAGAGACCCAGTACTTC	CASSQETRGGGETQYF
TRBV5-4	once	NA	TRBJ2-7	TGTGCCAGCAGTAGTTCTTGGGGCTCGACCTACGAGCAGTACTTC	CASSSSWGSTYEQYF
TRBV7-9	NA	TRBD2	TRBJ2-7	TGTTCCAGCAGCCCACGGGAAGCGGGGGCGAGGCACGAGCAGTACTTC	CSSSPREAGARHEQYF
TRBV5-1	few	NA	TRBJ2-3	TGCGCCAGCTCCCCCCGGGAGACAGATACGCAGTATTTT	CASSPRETDTQYF
TRBV7-9	NA	TRBD1	TRBJ1-1	TGTGCCAGCATCGCCAACAGGGGACGCACTGAAGCTTTCTTT	CASIANRGRTEAFF
TRBV12-2	NA	NA	TRBJ2-3	TGTGCAAGTCGCTTACACGCGGGCGACACAGATACGCAGTATTTT	CASRLHAGDTDTQYF
TRBV7-9	once	TRBD1	TRBJ2-3	TGTGCCAGCAGCCGGAACAGGGGTGGGACAGATACGCAGTATTTT	CASSRNRGGTDTQYF
TRBV7-9	NA	TRBD1	TRBJ2-2	TGTGCCAGCAGCCCGTGGACAGGGGTGTCCGGGGAGCTGTTTTTT	CASSPWTGVSGELFF
TRBV12-5	NA	NA	TRBJ1-1	TGTGCTAGTGGGCCGTGGGGCGGCACTGAAGCTTTCTTT	CASGPWGGTEAFF
TRBV7-9	NA	NA	TRBJ2-1	TGTGCCAGCAGCTCCTCCGAGGGGGTTGAGCAGTTCTTC	CASSSSEGVEQFF